This TCR beta chain was captured in a study of STAT5B mutations in CD4+ large granular lymphocyte leukemia. The CDR3 extends over 18 amino acids. V was shortened by 4 bases and J by 0 bases, with 19 bases between the two germline ends. In germline, CDR1 is LNHDA, CDR2 SQIVND (reference sequence). Using immunoSEQ multiplex PCR, the repertoire was profiled, and TCRdb retains in-frame clones only, with some absent. The repertoire holds tens of thousands of clones, with just under 75% as singletons. This rearrangement joins TRBV19 to TRBJ1-5; D is perhaps TRBD1 (6 bases). This sequence originates from a human donor in good health. Sequenced input: CD4+ T cells from blood buffy coats. CDR3 amino acids: CASSKGQGIPYSNQPQHF. DNA of the CDR3: TGTGCCAGTAGTAAGGGACAAGGGATTCCCTATAGCAATCAGCCCCAGCATTTT.